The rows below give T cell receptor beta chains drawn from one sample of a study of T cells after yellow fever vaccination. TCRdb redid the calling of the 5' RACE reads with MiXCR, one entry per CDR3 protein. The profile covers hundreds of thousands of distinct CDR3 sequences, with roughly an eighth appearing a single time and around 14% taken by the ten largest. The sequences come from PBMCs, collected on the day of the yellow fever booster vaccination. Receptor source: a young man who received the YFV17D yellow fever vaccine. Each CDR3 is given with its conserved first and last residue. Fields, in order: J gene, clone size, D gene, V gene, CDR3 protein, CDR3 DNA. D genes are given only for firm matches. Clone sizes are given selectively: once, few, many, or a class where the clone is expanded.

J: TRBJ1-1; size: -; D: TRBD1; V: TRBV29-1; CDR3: CSVSDRVGTEAFF; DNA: TGCAGCGTTTCTGACAGGGTGGGCACTGAAGCTTTCTTT
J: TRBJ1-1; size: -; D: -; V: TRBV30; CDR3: CAWSRGINTEAFF; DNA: TGTGCCTGGAGTAGAGGGATCAACACTGAAGCTTTCTTT
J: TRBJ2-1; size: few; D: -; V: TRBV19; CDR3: CASRRRDEQFF; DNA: TGTGCCAGTAGGCGACGCGATGAGCAGTTCTTC
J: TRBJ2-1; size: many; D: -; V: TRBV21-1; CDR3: CASIGGRAANEQFF; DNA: TGTGCCAGCATAGGAGGGAGGGCGGCGAATGAGCAGTTCTTC
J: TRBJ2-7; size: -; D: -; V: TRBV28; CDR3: CASSFQDYEQYF; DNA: TGTGCCAGCAGTTTCCAAGACTACGAGCAGTACTTC
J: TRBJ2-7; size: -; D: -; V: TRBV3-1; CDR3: CASSFGTQSSYEQYF; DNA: TGTGCCAGCAGCTTCGGGACTCAGAGCTCCTACGAGCAGTACTTC
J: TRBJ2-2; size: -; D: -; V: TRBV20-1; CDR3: CSASAGILNTGELFF; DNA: TGCAGTGCCTCCGCAGGGATACTGAACACCGGGGAGCTGTTTTTT
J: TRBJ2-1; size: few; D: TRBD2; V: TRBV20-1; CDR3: CSARDLRSSGSNEQFF; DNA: TGCAGTGCTAGAGATCTAAGGTCTAGCGGGAGCAATGAGCAGTTCTTC
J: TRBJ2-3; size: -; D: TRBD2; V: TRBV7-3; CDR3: CASSLWVAGSTDTQYF; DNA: TGTGCCAGCAGCTTATGGGTAGCGGGGAGTACAGATACGCAGTATTTT
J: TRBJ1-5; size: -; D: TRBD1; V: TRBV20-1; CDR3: CSASPGDSGNQPQHF; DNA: TGCAGTGCTAGTCCAGGGGACAGCGGCAATCAGCCCCAGCATTTT
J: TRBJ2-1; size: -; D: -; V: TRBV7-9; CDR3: CASGLGGWSYNEQFF; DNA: TGTGCCAGCGGACTAGGGGGCTGGTCCTACAATGAGCAGTTCTTC
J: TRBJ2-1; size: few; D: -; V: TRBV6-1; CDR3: CASRTPFDSEQFF; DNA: TGTGCCAGCAGGACCCCTTTTGATAGTGAGCAGTTCTTC
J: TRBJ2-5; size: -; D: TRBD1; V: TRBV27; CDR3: CASSLSIVGTGGGETQYF; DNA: TGTGCCAGCAGTTTATCGATAGTAGGGACAGGGGGCGGAGAGACCCAGTACTTC
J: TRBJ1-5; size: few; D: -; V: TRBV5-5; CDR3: CASSLRVSNQPQHF; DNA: TGTGCCAGCAGCTTGCGCGTGAGCAATCAGCCCCAGCATTTT
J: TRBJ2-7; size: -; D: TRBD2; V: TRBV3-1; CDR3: CASSQVPREPLYEQYF; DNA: TGTGCCAGCAGCCAAGTGCCGCGGGAGCCGCTCTACGAGCAGTACTTC
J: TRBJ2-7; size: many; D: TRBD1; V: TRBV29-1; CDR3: CSGGQLLAEQYF; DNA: TGCAGCGGGGGACAGCTACTTGCGGAGCAGTACTTC
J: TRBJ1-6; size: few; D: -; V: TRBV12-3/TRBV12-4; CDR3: CASSTGHTPLHF; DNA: TGTGCCAGCAGCACCGGACACACACCCCTCCACTTT
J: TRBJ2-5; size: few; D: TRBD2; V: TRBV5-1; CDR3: CASQDVTSGYQETQYF; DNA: TGCGCTTCCCAGGACGTAACTAGCGGGTACCAAGAGACCCAGTACTTC
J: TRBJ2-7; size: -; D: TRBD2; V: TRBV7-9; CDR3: CASPVTVTSVSYEQYF; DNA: TGTGCCAGCCCCGTAACCGTGACTAGCGTCTCCTACGAGCAGTACTTC
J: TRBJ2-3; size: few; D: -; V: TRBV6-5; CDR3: CASSLRHPLATDTQYF; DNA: TGTGCCAGCAGTTTGAGGCATCCCCTAGCCACAGATACGCAGTATTTT
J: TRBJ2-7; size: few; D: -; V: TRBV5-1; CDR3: CASSLQPGGNEQYF; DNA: TGCGCCAGCAGCCTTCAGCCCGGGGGCAACGAGCAGTACTTC
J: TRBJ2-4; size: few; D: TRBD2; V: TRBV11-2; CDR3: CASSYLTSGEKLAKNIQYF; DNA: TGTGCCAGCAGCTACCTGACTAGCGGGGAAAAACTAGCCAAAAACATTCAGTACTTC
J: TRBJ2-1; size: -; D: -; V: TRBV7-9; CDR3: CASSLVMSGDEQFF; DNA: TGTGCCAGCAGCTTAGTGATGTCGGGAGATGAGCAGTTCTTC
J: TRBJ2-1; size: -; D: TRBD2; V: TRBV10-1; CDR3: CATIGLVGYTTHEQFF; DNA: TGCGCCACAATAGGACTAGTGGGTTACACTACACATGAGCAGTTCTTC
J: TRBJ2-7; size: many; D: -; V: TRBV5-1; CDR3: CASSLGSTEQYF; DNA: TGCGCCAGCAGCTTGGGGAGCACCGAGCAGTACTTC
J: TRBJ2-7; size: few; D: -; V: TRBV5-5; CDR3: CASSLQQSYEQYF; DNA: TGTGCCAGCAGCTTGCAACAGTCCTACGAGCAGTACTTC
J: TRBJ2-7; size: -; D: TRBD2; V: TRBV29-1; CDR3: CSVELAGGDDYEQYF; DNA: TGCAGCGTTGAACTAGCGGGAGGGGACGACTACGAGCAGTACTTC
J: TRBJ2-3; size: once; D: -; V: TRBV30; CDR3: CAWRGGASYADTQYF; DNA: TGTGCCTGGAGGGGGGGGGCTTCGTACGCAGATACGCAGTATTTT
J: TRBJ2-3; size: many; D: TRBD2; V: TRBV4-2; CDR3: CASSPGAGGTDTQYF; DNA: TGTGCCAGCAGCCCCGGGGCGGGGGGCACAGATACGCAGTATTTT
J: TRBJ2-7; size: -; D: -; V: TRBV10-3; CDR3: CAISGTQGSYEQYF; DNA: TGTGCCATCAGTGGGACCCAAGGCAGTTACGAGCAGTACTTC
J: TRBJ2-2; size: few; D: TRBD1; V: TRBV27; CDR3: CASSLFTGAGELFF; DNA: TGTGCCAGCAGTTTATTCACAGGGGCCGGGGAGCTGTTTTTT
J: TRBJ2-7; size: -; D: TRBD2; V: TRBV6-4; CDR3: CASKITSGKWSYEQYF; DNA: TGTGCCAGCAAAATTACTAGCGGGAAGTGGTCCTACGAGCAGTACTTC
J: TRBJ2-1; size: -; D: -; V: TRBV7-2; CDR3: CASSFRTKGYNEQFF; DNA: TGTGCCAGCAGCTTCCGGACTAAGGGATACAATGAGCAGTTCTTC
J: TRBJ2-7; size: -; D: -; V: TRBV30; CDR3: CAWSANFYEQYF; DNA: TGTGCCTGGAGTGCGAATTTCTACGAGCAGTACTTC
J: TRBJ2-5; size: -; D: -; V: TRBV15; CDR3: CATSRDGRVGETQYF; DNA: TGTGCCACCAGCAGAGATGGCAGGGTTGGGGAGACCCAGTACTTC
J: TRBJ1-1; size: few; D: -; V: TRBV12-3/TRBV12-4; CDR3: CASRALRLNTEAFF; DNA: TGTGCCAGCAGGGCCCTCCGATTGAACACTGAAGCTTTCTTT
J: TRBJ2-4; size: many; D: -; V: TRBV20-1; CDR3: CSAFTKNIQYF; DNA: TGCAGTGCCTTCACCAAAAACATTCAGTACTTC
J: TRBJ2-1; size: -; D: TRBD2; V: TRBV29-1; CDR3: CSVGSLSTSWRSEQFF; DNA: TGCAGCGTTGGGTCCCTCTCGACTAGCTGGAGGAGTGAGCAGTTCTTC
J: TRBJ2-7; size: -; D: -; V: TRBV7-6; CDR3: CASSLVGGGGYEQYF; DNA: TGTGCCAGCAGCTTAGTTGGAGGGGGAGGTTACGAGCAGTACTTC
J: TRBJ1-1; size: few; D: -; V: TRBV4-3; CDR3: CASSQVPLAEAFF; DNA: TGCGCCAGCAGCCAAGTCCCACTCGCTGAAGCTTTCTTT
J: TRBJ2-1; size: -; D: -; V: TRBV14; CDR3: CASSYSSSVTF; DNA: TGTGCCAGCAGTTACTCCTCCTCAGTCACCTTC
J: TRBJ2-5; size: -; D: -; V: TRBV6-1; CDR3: CATRGGSGETQYF; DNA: TGTGCCACCAGGGGAGGGAGTGGAGAGACCCAGTACTTC
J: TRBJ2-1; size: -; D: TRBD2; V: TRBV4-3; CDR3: CASSQAAGGAYEQFF; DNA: TGCGCCAGCAGCCAAGCAGCGGGAGGAGCCTATGAGCAGTTCTTC
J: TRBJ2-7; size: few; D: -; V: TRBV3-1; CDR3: CASSQLGMAYF; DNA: TGTGCCAGCAGCCAACTAGGGATGGCGTACTTC
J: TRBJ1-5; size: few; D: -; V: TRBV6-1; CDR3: CASSGSGVGPQHF; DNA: TGTGCCAGCAGTGGCAGTGGGGTTGGACCCCAGCATTTT
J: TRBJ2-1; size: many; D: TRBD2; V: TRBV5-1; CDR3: CASSKEGTSGYNEQFF; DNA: TGCGCCAGCAGCAAGGAAGGGACTAGCGGTTACAATGAGCAGTTCTTC
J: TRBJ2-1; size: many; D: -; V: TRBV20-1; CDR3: CSAARMASNEQFF; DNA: TGCAGTGCAGCCCGAATGGCCAGCAATGAGCAGTTCTTC